This is a list of T cell receptor beta chains from one sample in a study of blood T cell repertoires in COVID-19. Assay: immunoSEQ multiplex PCR; the TCRdb copy retains only in-frame clones and omits some. Of 19,000 or so clones listed, over 65% are singletons. Sequenced input: peripheral blood. The receptors derive from a human donor in a cohort sampled during active COVID-19. The CDR3 runs from the conserved cysteine through the conserved F or W. D genes are given only for firm matches.

NA	TRBV11-3	TRBJ2-5	CASSLGAVGLSQETQYF
TRBD1	TRBV27	TRBJ1-5	CASSAIGQARQPQHF
TRBD1	TRBV30	TRBJ1-4	CAWSIGQGGEKLFF
NA	TRBV25-1	TRBJ2-2	CASSEFPGVGKTGELFF
TRBD1	TRBV7-8	TRBJ2-3	CASSPQTGVRDTQYF
NA	TRBV9	TRBJ1-1	CASSEGGNTEAFF
NA	TRBV29-1	TRBJ1-1	CSVENTGTFTEAFF
TRBD1	TRBV27	TRBJ1-2	CASGGQSLANYGYTF
TRBD2	TRBV5-1	TRBJ2-7	CASSLGAGVYEQYF
NA	TRBV5-1	TRBJ2-3	CASSLAGGLSTDTQYF
NA	TRBV28	TRBJ1-6	CASSLSGPNSPLHF
NA	TRBV9	TRBJ2-2	CASSVGGGMNTGELFF
TRBD1	TRBV5-6	TRBJ2-7	CASSPDPGQGVFEQYF
NA	TRBV28	TRBJ2-5	CASSLGGAVGTQYF
NA	TRBV7-9	TRBJ2-7	CASSSGTSYEQYF
NA	TRBV7-2	TRBJ2-1	CASPDSRGYNEQFF
NA	TRBV10-3	TRBJ2-7	CAISSATGSYEQYF
NA	TRBV10-1	TRBJ1-4	CASRGRGNEKLFF
NA	TRBV18	TRBJ1-5	CASSPGDAASQPQHF
TRBD2	TRBV11-1	TRBJ2-1	CASSLWTSRDNEQFF
NA	TRBV10-2	TRBJ2-1	CASSESYSSSYNEQFF
NA	TRBV6-4	TRBJ1-2	CASSDGREVANYGYTF
TRBD1	TRBV5-4	TRBJ2-5	CASSLWLGTGQETQYF
TRBD2	TRBV5-4	TRBJ2-3	CASSQLAQRAGEDTQYF
NA	TRBV5-1	TRBJ2-1	CASSGLAMHEQFF
NA	TRBV19	TRBJ2-1	CASSIEVTGEGLFF
NA	TRBV28	TRBJ2-7	CASSENPNPSYEQYF
TRBD2	TRBV6-5	TRBJ2-7	CASSSRDYFEQYF
NA	TRBV5-5	TRBJ2-3	CASSPTSSESDTQYF
TRBD1	TRBV18	TRBJ2-1	CASSPPHRDRAYNEQFF
TRBD1	TRBV6-2/TRBV6-3	TRBJ1-6	CASSYEGAPSPLHF
TRBD2	TRBV6-2/TRBV6-3	TRBJ2-5	CASSYSRRVTAGVGETQYF
NA	TRBV15	TRBJ2-6	CATSRDRGSGANVLTF
NA	TRBV7-9	TRBJ1-3	CASSFPDLTGYSGNTIYF
TRBD2	TRBV6-5	TRBJ2-5	CASGLRGGGETQYF
NA	TRBV5-6	TRBJ2-1	CASSLAGTHNEQFF
NA	TRBV5-6	TRBJ1-1	CASSWTQTSEAFF
NA	TRBV7-8	TRBJ2-1	CASSFDRTHEQFF
TRBD1	TRBV9	TRBJ2-5	CASSFRDRGKGLQETQYF
TRBD2	TRBV3-1/TRBV3-2	TRBJ2-7	CASSQLAGGEEQYF
TRBD2	TRBV28	TRBJ2-1	CASSLSSGRVYNEQFF